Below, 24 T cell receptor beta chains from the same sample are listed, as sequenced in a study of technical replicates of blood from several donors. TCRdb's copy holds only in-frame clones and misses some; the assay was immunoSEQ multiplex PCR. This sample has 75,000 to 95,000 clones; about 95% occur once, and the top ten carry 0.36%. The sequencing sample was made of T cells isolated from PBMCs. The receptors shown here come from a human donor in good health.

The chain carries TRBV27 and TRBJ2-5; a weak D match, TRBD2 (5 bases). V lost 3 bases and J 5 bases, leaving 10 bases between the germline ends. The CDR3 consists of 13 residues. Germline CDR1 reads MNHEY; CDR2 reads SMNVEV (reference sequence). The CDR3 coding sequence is TGTGCCAGCAGTTTTCGTTGGGAGGAGACCCAGTACTTC. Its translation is CASSFRWEETQYF.

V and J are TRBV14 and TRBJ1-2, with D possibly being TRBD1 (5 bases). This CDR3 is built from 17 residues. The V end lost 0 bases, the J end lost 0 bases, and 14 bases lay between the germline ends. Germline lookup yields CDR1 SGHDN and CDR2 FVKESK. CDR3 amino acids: CASSQDTGRNSNYGYTF. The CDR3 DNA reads TGTGCCAGCAGCCAAGATACAGGCAGGAACTCTAACTATGGCTACACCTTC.

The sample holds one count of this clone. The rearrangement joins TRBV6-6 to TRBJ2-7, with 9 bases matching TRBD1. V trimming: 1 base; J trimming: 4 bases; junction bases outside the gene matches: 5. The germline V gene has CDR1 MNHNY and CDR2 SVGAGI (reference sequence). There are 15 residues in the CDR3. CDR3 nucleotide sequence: TGTGCCAGCAGTTACTTTCCGGGACAGGGTTACGAGCAGTACTTC. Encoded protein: CASSYFPGQGYEQYF.

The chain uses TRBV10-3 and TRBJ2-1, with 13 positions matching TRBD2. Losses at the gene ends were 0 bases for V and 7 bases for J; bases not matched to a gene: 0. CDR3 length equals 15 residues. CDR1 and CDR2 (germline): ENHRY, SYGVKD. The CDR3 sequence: CAISESTSGRNEQFF. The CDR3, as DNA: TGTGCCATCAGTGAGTCGACTAGCGGGAGGAATGAGCAGTTCTTC.

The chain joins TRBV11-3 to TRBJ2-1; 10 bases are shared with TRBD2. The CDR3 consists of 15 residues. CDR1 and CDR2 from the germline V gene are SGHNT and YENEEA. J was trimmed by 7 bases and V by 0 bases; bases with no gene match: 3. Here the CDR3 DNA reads TGTGCCAGCAGCTTAGACCTAGCGGGAGAAAATGAGCAGTTCTTC. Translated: CASSLDLAGENEQFF.

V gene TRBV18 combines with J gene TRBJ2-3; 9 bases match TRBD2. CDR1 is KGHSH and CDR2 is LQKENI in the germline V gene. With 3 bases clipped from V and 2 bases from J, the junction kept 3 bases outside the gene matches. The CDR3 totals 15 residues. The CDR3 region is CASSPLAGNTDTQYF. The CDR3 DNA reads TGTGCCAGCTCACCCCTAGCGGGGAACACAGATACGCAGTATTTT.

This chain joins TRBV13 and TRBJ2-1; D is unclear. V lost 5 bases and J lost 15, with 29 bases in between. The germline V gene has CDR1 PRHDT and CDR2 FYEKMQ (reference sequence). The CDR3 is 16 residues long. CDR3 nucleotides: TGTGCCAGCAGCGGCAGACCTGGTGCGCTTATCACAGAACGGTTCTTC. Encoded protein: CASSGRPGALITERFF.

The CDR3 reads CASSPDWGVGEQYF. The DNA for the CDR3 is TGTGCCAGCAGCCCGGACTGGGGAGTTGGCGAGCAGTACTTC. The gene calls are TRBV5-6 and TRBJ2-7, with D perhaps matching TRBD2 (5 bases). This CDR3 is built from 14 residues. Germline-derived CDR1 and CDR2 are SGHDT and YYEEEE. The V end lost 4 bases, the J end lost 6 bases, and 17 bases lay between the germline ends.

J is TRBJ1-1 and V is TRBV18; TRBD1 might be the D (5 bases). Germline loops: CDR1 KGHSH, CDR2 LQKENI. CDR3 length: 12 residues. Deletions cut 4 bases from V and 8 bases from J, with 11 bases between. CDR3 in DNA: TGTGCCAGCTCACGAATCTCAGGGGAAGCTTTCTTT. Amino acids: CASSRISGEAFF.

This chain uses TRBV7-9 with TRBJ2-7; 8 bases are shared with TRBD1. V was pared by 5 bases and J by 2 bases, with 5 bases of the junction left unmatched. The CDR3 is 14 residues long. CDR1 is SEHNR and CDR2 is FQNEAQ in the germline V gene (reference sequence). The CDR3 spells CASSMRDRTYEQYF. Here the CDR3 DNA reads TGTGCCAGCAGCATGCGGGACAGGACCTACGAGCAGTACTTC.

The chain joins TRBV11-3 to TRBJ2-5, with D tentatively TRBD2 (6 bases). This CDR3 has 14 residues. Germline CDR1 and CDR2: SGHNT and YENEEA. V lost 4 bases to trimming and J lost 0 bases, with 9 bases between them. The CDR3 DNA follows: TGTGCCAGCAGCTCCCGGGACTACCAAGAGACCCAGTACTTC. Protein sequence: CASSSRDYQETQYF. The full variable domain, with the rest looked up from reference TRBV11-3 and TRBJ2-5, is EAGVVQSPRYKIIEKKQPVAFWCNPISGHNTLYWYLQNLGQGPELLIRYENEEAVDDSQLPKDRFSAERLKGVDSTLKIQPAELGDSAVYLCASSSRDYQETQYFGPGTRLLVL.

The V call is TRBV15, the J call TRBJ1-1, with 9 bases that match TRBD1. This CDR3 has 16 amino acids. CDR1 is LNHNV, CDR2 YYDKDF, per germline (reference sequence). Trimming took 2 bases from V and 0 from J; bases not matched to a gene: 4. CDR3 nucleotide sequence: TGTGCCACCAGCAGACCCGACAGGGGGATGAACACTGAAGCTTTCTTT. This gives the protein CATSRPDRGMNTEAFF.

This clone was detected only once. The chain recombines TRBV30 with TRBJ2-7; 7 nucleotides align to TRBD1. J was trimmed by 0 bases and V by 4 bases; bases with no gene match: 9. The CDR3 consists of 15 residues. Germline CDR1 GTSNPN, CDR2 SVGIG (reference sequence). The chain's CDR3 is CAWTRTGPPSYEQYF. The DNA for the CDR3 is TGTGCCTGGACTCGGACAGGACCACCCTCCTACGAGCAGTACTTC.

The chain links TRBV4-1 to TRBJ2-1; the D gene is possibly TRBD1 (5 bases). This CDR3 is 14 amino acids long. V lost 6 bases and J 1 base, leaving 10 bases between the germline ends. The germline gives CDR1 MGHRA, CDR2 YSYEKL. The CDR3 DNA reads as TGCGCCAGCAGTGAGCAGGGTTCCTACAATGAGCAGTTCTTC. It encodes CASSEQGSYNEQFF.

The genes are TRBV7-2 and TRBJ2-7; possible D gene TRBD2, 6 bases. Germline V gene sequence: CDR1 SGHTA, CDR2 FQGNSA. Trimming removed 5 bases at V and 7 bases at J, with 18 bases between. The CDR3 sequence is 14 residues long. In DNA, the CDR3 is TGTGCCAGCAGCCTCGATATCAGTAGCGGAGAGCAGTACTTC. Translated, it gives CASSLDISSGEQYF.

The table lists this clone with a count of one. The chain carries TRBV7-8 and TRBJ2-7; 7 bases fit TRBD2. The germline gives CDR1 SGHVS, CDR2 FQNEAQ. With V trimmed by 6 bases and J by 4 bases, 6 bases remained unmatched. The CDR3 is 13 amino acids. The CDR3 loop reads CASRGGGQYEQYF. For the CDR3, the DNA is TGTGCCAGCAGGGGGGGAGGGCAATACGAGCAGTACTTC.

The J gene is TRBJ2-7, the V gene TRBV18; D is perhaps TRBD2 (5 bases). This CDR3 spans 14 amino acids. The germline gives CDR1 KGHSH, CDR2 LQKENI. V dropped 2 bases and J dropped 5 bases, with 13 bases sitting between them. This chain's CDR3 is CASSPMDFSHEQYF. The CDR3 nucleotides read TGTGCCAGCTCACCAATGGACTTTAGCCACGAGCAGTACTTC.

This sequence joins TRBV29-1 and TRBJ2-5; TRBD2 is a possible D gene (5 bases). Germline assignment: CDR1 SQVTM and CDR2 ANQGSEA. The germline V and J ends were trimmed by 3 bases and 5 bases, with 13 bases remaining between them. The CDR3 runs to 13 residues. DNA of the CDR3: TGCAGCGTTGAGGTTTGGACTCGGGAGACCCAGTACTTC. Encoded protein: CSVEVWTRETQYF.

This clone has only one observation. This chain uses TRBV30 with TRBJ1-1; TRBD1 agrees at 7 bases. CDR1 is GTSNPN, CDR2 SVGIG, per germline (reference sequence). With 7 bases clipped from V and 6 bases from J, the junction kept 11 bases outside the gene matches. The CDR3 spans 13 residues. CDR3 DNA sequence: TGTGCCTTTACAGGGGTGACGGACTCTGAAGCTTTCTTT. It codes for CAFTGVTDSEAFF. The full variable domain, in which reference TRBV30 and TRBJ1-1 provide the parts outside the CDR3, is SQTIHQWPATLVQPVGSPLSLECTVEGTSNPNLYWYRQAAGRGLQLLFYSVGIGQISSEVPQNLSASRPQDRQFILSSKKLLLSDSGFYLCAFTGVTDSEAFFGQGTRLTVV.

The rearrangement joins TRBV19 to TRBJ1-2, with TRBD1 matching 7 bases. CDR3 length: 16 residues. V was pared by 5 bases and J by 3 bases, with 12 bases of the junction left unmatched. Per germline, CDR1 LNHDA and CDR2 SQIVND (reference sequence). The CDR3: CASSVRTGQKHYGYTF. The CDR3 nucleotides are TGTGCCAGTAGTGTCCGGACAGGACAGAAACACTATGGCTACACCTTC.

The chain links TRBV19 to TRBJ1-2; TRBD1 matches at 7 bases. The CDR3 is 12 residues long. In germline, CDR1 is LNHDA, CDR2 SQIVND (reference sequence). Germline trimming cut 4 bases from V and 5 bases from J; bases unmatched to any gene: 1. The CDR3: CASSRQGYGYTF. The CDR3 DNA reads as TGTGCCAGTAGTAGACAGGGTTATGGCTACACCTTC.

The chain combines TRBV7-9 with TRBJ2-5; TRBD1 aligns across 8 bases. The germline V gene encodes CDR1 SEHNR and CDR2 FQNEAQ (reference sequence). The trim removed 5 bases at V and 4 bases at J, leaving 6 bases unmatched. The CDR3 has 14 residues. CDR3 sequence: CASSPDRVRETQYF. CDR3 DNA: TGTGCCAGCAGCCCGGACAGGGTTCGAGAGACCCAGTACTTC.

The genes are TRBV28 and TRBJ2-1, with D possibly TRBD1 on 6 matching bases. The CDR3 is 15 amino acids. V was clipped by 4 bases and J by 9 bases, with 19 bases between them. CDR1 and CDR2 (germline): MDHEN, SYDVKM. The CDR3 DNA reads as TGTGCCAGCAGTTCCCAGGGGTTACTGTTTGGTGAGCAGTTCTTC. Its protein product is CASSSQGLLFGEQFF.

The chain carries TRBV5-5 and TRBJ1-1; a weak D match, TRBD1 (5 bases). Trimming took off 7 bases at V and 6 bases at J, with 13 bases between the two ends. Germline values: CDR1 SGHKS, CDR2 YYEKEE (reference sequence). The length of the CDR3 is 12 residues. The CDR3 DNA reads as TGTGCCAGCTTAGGGGTTGGGGCTGAAGCTTTCTTT. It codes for CASLGVGAEAFF.